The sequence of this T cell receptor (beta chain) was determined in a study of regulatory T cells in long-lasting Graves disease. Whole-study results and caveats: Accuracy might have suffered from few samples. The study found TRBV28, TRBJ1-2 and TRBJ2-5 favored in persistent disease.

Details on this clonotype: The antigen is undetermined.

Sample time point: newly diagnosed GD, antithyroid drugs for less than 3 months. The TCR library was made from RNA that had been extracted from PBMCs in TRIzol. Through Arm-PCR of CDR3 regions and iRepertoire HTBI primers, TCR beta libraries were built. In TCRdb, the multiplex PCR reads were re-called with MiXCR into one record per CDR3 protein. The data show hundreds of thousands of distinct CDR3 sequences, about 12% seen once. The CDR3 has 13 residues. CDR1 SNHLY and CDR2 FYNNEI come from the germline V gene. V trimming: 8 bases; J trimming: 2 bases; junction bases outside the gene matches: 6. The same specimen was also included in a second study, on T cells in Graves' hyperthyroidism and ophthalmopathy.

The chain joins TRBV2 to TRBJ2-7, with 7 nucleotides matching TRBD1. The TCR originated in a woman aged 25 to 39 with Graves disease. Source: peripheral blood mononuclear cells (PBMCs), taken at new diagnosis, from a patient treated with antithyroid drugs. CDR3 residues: CASGLTGTYEQYF. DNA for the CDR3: TGTGCCAGCGGGCTGACAGGGACCTACGAGCAGTACTTC.